The entry below describes one TCR beta chain. This entry comes from a study of tumor-infiltrating lymphocytes in glioblastoma multiforme. The germline V gene encodes CDR1 KGHDR and CDR2 SFDVKD. The CDR3 is 16 amino acids. V lost 4 bases and J lost 6; bases outside the gene matches: 14. TCRB libraries came from RNA via three nested multiplex PCR rounds. TCRdb fed the multiplex PCR reads into MiXCR, producing one record per CDR3 protein. Found here are 10,000 or so distinct CDR3 sequences, over 60% of them singletons; the top ten hold 30% to 45%. The chain has TRBV24-1 and TRBJ2-7, with TRBD1 matching over 7 bases. The clonotype comes from a male donor with glioblastoma. The specimen was brain tumor tissue. The CDR3 spells CATSDAISGNRGEQYF. The CDR3, as DNA: TGTGCCACCAGTGACGCGATTTCGGGGAACAGGGGCGAGCAGTACTTC.